The TCR beta chain under discussion was sequenced for a study of shared clonotypes between healthy human individuals. Trimming removed 1 base at V and 1 base at J, with 12 bases between. Germline V gives CDR1 MGHRA, CDR2 YSYEKL. The CDR3 consists of 16 residues. Profiling relied on immunoSEQ multiplex PCR, and the TCRdb table lists in-frame clones only, not all of them. This table has fewer than 700,000 clones, 70% to 80% appearing once. V usage is TRBV4-1 and J usage is TRBJ2-3; TRBD2 is a possible D gene (6 bases). The source is a woman aged 40 to 49 in good health. Some clones in this sample may be carry-over from other donors' samples. Sample: PBMCs. The CDR3 DNA follows: TGCGCCAGCAGCCAAGGCGGGGCGGAAGGCACAGATACGCAGTATTTT. Protein product: CASSQGGAEGTDTQYF.